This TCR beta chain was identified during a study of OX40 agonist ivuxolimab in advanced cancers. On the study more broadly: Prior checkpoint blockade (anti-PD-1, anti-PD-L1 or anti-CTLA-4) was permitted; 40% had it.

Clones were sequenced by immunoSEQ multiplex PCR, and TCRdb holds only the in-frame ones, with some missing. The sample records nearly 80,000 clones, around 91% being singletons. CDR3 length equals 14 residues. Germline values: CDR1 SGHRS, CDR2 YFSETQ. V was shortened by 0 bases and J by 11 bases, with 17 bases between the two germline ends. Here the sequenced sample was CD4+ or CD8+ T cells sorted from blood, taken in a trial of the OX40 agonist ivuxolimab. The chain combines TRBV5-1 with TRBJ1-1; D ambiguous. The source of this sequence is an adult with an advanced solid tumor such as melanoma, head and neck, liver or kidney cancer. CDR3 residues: CASSLEGPPSVAFF. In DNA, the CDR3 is TGCGCCAGCAGCTTGGAGGGCCCCCCTTCGGTGGCTTTCTTT.